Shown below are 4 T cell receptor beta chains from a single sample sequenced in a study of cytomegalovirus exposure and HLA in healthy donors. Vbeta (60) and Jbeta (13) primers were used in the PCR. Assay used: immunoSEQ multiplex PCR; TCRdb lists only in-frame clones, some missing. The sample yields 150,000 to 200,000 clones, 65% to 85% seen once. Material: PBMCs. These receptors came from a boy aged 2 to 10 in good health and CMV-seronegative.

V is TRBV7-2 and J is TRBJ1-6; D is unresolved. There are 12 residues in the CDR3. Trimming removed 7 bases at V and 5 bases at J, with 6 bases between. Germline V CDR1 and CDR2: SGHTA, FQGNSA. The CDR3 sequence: CASTSNNSPLHF. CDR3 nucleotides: TGTGCCAGCACCTCTAATAATTCACCCCTCCACTTT.

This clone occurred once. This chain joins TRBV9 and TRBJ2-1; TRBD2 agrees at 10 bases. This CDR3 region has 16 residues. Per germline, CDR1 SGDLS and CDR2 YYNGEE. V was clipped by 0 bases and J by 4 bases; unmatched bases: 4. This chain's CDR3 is CASSVGTSGKYNEQFF. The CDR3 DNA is TGTGCCAGCAGCGTAGGAACTAGCGGGAAGTACAATGAGCAGTTCTTC.

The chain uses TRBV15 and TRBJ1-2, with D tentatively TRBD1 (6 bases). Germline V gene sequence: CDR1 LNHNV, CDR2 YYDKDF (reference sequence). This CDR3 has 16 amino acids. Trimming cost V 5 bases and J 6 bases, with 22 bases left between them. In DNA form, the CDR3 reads TGTGCCACCAGCCCGCCCGGAAGGAACAGGGTACATGGCTACACCTTC. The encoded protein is CATSPPGRNRVHGYTF.

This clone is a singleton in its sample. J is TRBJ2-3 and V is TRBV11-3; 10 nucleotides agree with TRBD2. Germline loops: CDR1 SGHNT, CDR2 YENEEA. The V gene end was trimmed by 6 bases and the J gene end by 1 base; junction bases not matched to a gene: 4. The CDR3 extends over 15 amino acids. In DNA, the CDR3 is TGTGCCAGCAGTTCTAGCGGGAGCGGCACAGATACGCAGTATTTT. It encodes CASSSSGSGTDTQYF.